This T cell receptor (beta chain) was captured in a study of radiotherapy plus CTLA-4 blockade in lung cancer (dated by TCRdb to between 2017 and 2018). About the investigation overall: Objective responses occurred in roughly 19% of enrolled patients, and about 33% achieved disease control.

Library generation was performed with the immunoSEQ multiplex PCR assay. TCRdb holds this immuneACCESS table with in-frame rearrangements only. Some clones are missing; in checked studies, unresolved V genes explain under half, and the rest has no known cause. The sample table lists about 48,000 clones, 75% to 90% of them with a count of one. The ten top clones hold less than 20% of the sample. What the authors observed across the whole study: After treatment with radiotherapy and ipilimumab, TCR clones that originated in tumors expanded in peripheral blood. The strongest predictors of response, as reported, were early dynamic changes in blood T cell clones along with a rise in serum interferon-beta after radiation.

Of note for this clone: The specificity of this receptor is unknown. Base qualities are not recorded, but no much larger clone differs from it by a single base.

In this study, focal radiation therapy paired with CTLA-4 blockade (ipilimumab) was tested in patients who had chemo-refractory metastatic non-small-cell lung cancer. The cysteine opens and the phenylalanine closes a CDR3 of 17 amino acids. The DNA shown is the 51-base CDR3, in frame from base 1. This chain joins TRBV21-1 to TRBJ1-5; the DNA was not compared with TRBD1, the D call given in the table. TRBV21-1 is a recognized pseudogene. The sequencing here drew on peripheral blood, taken from a patient treated with radiotherapy plus ipilimumab. This TCR was recovered from a human donor with non-small cell lung cancer that progressed on radiotherapy plus ipilimumab. Some clones in this sample may be carry-over from other donors' samples. CDR3 sequence: CASSFGDRGRRNQPQHF. The nucleotide sequence reads as follows: TGTGCCAGCAGCTTTGGGGACAGGGGGCGTCGCAATCAGCCCCAGCATTTT.